The following is a T cell receptor beta chain sequence with its context. The data were produced by immunoSEQ multiplex PCR, yet TCRdb's version contains in-frame clones alone and is incomplete. This table has around 260,000 clones, over 75% appearing once. Germline lookup yields CDR1 MNHEY and CDR2 SVGEGT. V lost 2 bases to trimming and J lost 3 bases; unmatched junction nucleotides: 10. The CDR3 consists of 17 residues. This record belongs to a study of blood T cell repertoires in COVID-19. Study-wide context: COVID-19 samples, acute and convalescent, were from the United States, Italy and Spain.

The sample taken for sequencing was peripheral blood. V usage is TRBV6-2 or TRBV6-3 and J usage is TRBJ2-3; 8 bases agree with TRBD2. The clonotype comes from a human donor in a cohort sampled during active COVID-19. The CDR3 spells CASSYDLAGFSTDTQYF. CDR3 DNA: TGTGCCAGCAGTTACGACCTAGCGGGTTTTAGTACAGATACGCAGTATTTT.